A single sample is the source of the 24 T cell receptor beta chains below, sequenced in a study of control samples from healthy donors and cancer patients. Generated by immunoSEQ multiplex PCR, the TCRdb table keeps only in-frame clones and is missing some. The sample holds over 75,000 clones, roughly 89% seen once. Sequencing input: blood. These receptors originate from a man aged 30 to 39 in good health.

This chain links TRBV13 with TRBJ1-1, with TRBD1 identical over 8 bases. The germline V gene encodes CDR1 PRHDT and CDR2 FYEKMQ (reference sequence). This CDR3 contains 20 residues. Trimming cost V 2 bases and J 3 bases; bases outside gene matches: 20. For the CDR3, the DNA is TGTGCCAGCAGCTTACCTACCCGCAGGGGGCGTTTAAAGTTCGACACTGAAGCTTTCTTT. Translating gives CASSLPTRRGRLKFDTEAFF. Full variable domain (missing parts from reference TRBV13 and TRBJ1-1): AAGVIQSPRHLIKEKRETATLKCYPIPRHDTVYWYQQGPGQDPQFLISFYEKMQSDKGSIPDRFSAQQFSDYHSELNMSSLELGDSALYFCASSLPTRRGRLKFDTEAFFGQGTRLTVV.

The V gene is TRBV5-4, the J gene TRBJ2-5; 10 nucleotides match TRBD2. This CDR3 has 17 residues. The V and J ends lost 0 bases and 5 bases, in that order; junction bases with no gene match: 10. Germline CDR1 SGHNT, CDR2 YYREEE (reference sequence). CDR3 protein: CASSLGASGRAEETQYF. The CDR3, as DNA: TGTGCCAGCAGCTTGGGGGCCAGCGGGAGGGCCGAGGAGACCCAGTACTTC.

The V gene is TRBV7-8, the J gene TRBJ2-1; 12 bases agree with TRBD2. The ends lost 6 bases at V and 5 bases at J; junction bases unmatched: 5. Germline CDR1 and CDR2: SGHVS and FQNEAQ. The CDR3 runs 15 residues. CDR3 sequence (DNA): TGTGCCAGCAGGTTTCTAGCGGGAGGGGACAATGAGCAGTTCTTC. Translating gives CASRFLAGGDNEQFF.

This rearrangement joins TRBV6-5 to TRBJ2-1; TRBD1 matches at 7 bases. In germline, CDR1 is MNHEY, CDR2 SVGAGI. V was clipped by 6 bases and J by 4 bases; unmatched bases: 9. The CDR3 totals 15 residues. For the CDR3, the DNA is TGTGCCAGCAGGCAAGACAGGGCTTCTTACAATGAGCAGTTCTTC. Its translation is CASRQDRASYNEQFF.

The V call is TRBV27, the J call TRBJ2-2; D is unresolved. Germline assignment: CDR1 MNHEY and CDR2 SMNVEV (reference sequence). CDR3 length: 16 residues. The V end lost 4 bases, the J end lost 3 bases, and 15 bases lay between the germline ends. The CDR3 spells CASSSGPPRHTGELFF. CDR3 bases: TGTGCCAGCAGTTCCGGACCCCCCAGGCACACCGGGGAGCTGTTTTTT.

The J gene is TRBJ2-1, the V gene TRBV3-1 (or the pseudogene TRBV3-2), with 7 bases aligning to TRBD2. J lost 12 bases, V lost 8 bases, and 10 bases had no gene match. CDR1 is LGHDT, CDR2 YNNKEL, per germline (reference sequence). CDR3 size: 12 residues. CDR3 loop: CASGTTGISQFF. For the CDR3, the DNA is TGTGCCAGCGGGACTACAGGTATCTCGCAGTTCTTC.

This clone showed up just once. The J gene is TRBJ1-3, the V gene TRBV28; D perhaps matches TRBD1 (5 bases). The CDR3 consists of 16 residues. The germline CDR1 and CDR2 sequences are MDHEN and SYDVKM. V dropped 6 bases and J dropped 0 bases, with 15 bases sitting between them. CDR3 sequence: CASRPPGRSSGNTIYF. The CDR3 DNA reads as TGTGCCAGCAGGCCTCCGGGACGGAGCTCTGGAAACACCATATATTTT.

The genes are TRBV4-1 and TRBJ1-5; no clear D. The CDR3 spans 15 residues. Germline values: CDR1 MGHRA, CDR2 YSYEKL. V gave up 4 bases and J gave up 7 bases, with 17 bases separating them. The CDR3 here is CASSPVEGGGQPQHF. CDR3 bases: TGCGCCAGCAGCCCCGTGGAGGGAGGAGGACAGCCCCAGCATTTT.

This clone was found once. The CDR3 DNA sequence: TGTGCCAGCAGCTTAGGTGGGACCGCTACCTACGAGCAGTACTTC. Translation gives CASSLGGTATYEQYF. This chain links TRBV7-6 with TRBJ2-7; TRBD1 or TRBD2 may be the D gene (5 bases each). CDR3 length: 15 residues. V gave up 1 base and J gave up 2 bases, with 12 bases separating them. The V gene's germline CDR1 is SGHVS and CDR2 FNYEAQ.

V is TRBV7-9 and J is TRBJ2-7; 9 bases match TRBD1. Trimming took 2 bases from V and 6 from J; bases not matched to a gene: 20. This CDR3 has 19 residues. The germline V gene has CDR1 SEHNR and CDR2 FQNEAQ (reference sequence). The CDR3 sequence: CASSLRGPPGQGSLSEQYF. The CDR3 region has the DNA TGTGCCAGCAGCTTAAGGGGGCCTCCGGGACAGGGTTCACTGTCCGAGCAGTACTTC.

This clone occurred a few times. The chain uses TRBV6-6 and TRBJ1-1; D gene unclear. Germline V gives CDR1 MNHNY, CDR2 SVGAGI (reference sequence). V lost 0 bases to trimming and J lost 1 base, with 9 bases between them. This CDR3 contains 15 residues. CDR3 region: CASSYSDRGNTEAFF. The CDR3 DNA sequence: TGTGCCAGCAGTTACTCGGACCGGGGGAACACTGAAGCTTTCTTT.

The CDR3 coding sequence is TGTGCCAGCAGCTTGCGTGCGGACCTCACAGATACGCAGTATTTT. Protein product: CASSLRADLTDTQYF. V usage is TRBV7-8 and J usage is TRBJ2-3; D remains ambiguous. Germline V CDR1 and CDR2: SGHVS, FQNEAQ. V dropped 3 bases and J dropped 2 bases, with 12 bases sitting between them. This CDR3 contains 15 residues. Using reference TRBV7-8 and TRBJ2-3 for the parts outside the CDR3, the full variable domain is GAGVSQSPRYKVAKRGQDVALRCDPISGHVSLFWYQQALGQGPEFLTYFQNEAQLDKSGLPSDRFFAERPEGSVSTLKIQRTQQEDSAVYLCASSLRADLTDTQYFGPGTRLTVL.

The V gene is TRBV7-8, the J gene TRBJ1-1, with D possibly matching TRBD1 (6 bases). The germline CDR1 and CDR2 sequences are SGHVS and FQNEAQ. This CDR3 has 17 amino acids. V was pared by 3 bases and J by 4 bases, with 21 bases between. CDR3 coding DNA: TGTGCCAGCAGCTTCCGGGGGGCCTCCACTCCTGGCACTGAAGCTTTCTTT. It specifies CASSFRGASTPGTEAFF.

V gene TRBV24-1 combines with J gene TRBJ1-5, with D uncertain. V was pared by 10 bases and J by 3 bases, with 12 bases between. Germline V gene data show CDR1 as KGHDR and CDR2 as SFDVKD. The CDR3 has 13 amino acids. In DNA, the CDR3 is TGTGCCACTTCCGGGCACTCCAATCAGCCCCAGCATTTT. Translating it yields CATSGHSNQPQHF.

The chain employs TRBV7-9 and TRBJ2-3; D may correspond to TRBD1 or TRBD2 (6 bases each). The V and J ends lost 2 bases and 6 bases respectively, with 12 bases between them. Germline V gene data show CDR1 as SEHNR and CDR2 as FQNEAQ (reference sequence). The CDR3 sequence is 14 residues long. Written as DNA, the CDR3 is TGTGCCAGCAGCTTAAGTCCGGGGGCGGATACGCAGTATTTT. Translation gives CASSLSPGADTQYF.

Only one count was recorded for this clone. This sequence joins TRBV25-1 and TRBJ2-2; 9 positions agree with TRBD1. V was clipped by 2 bases and J by 6 bases; unmatched bases: 10. The CDR3 sequence is 17 residues long. Germline CDR1 and CDR2: MGHDK and SYGVNS. Written as DNA, the CDR3 is TGTGCCAGCAGTGAACAGATGCCGGGACAGGGTTCCGGGGAGCTGTTTTTT. Translation gives CASSEQMPGQGSGELFF.

The J gene is TRBJ1-6, the V gene TRBV7-9; D is undetermined. The V and J ends lost 2 bases and 7 bases respectively, with 3 bases between them. This CDR3 spans 12 amino acids. CDR1 and CDR2 from the germline V gene are SEHNR and FQNEAQ (reference sequence). CDR3 residues: CASSLQNSPLHF. Written as DNA, the CDR3 is TGTGCCAGCAGCTTACAGAATTCACCCCTCCACTTT.

This clone showed up just a few times. The chain joins TRBV4-3 to TRBJ1-5, with no clear D. V was trimmed by 0 bases and J by 0 bases, leaving 0 bases between them. The CDR3 is 13 amino acids. The germline gives CDR1 LGHNA, CDR2 YSLEER. CDR3 sequence: CASSQDSNQPQHF. The DNA of the CDR3 is TGCGCCAGCAGCCAAGATAGCAATCAGCCCCAGCATTTT.

The V gene is TRBV13, the J gene TRBJ2-3; TRBD2 matches at 15 bases. In germline, CDR1 is PRHDT, CDR2 FYEKMQ (reference sequence). The CDR3 spans 15 residues. The junction had 8 bases not matched to a gene; V was cut back by 5 bases and J by 11 bases. CDR3 loop: CASSRGTSGGLRQYF. The CDR3 DNA reads as TGTGCCAGCAGCCGCGGGACTAGCGGGGGGCTACGGCAGTATTTT.

V and J are TRBV5-1 and TRBJ2-3; TRBD2 matches at 12 bases. Germline-derived CDR1 and CDR2 are SGHRS and YFSETQ. This CDR3 has 17 amino acids. With 0 bases clipped from V and 3 bases from J, the junction kept 5 bases outside the gene matches. CDR3 nucleotide sequence: TGCGCCAGCAGCTTGGAACTAGCGGGGGGTAGAACAGATACGCAGTATTTT. Protein sequence: CASSLELAGGRTDTQYF. The full variable domain, completed using reference TRBV5-1 and TRBJ2-3, is KAGVTQTPRYLIKTRGQQVTLSCSPISGHRSVSWYQQTPGQGLQFLFEYFSETQRNKGNFPGRFSGRQFSNSRSEMNVSTLELGDSALYLCASSLELAGGRTDTQYFGPGTRLTVL.

V usage is TRBV18 and J usage is TRBJ2-5, with 8 bases aligning to TRBD1. The V and J ends lost 3 bases and 4 bases, in that order; junction bases with no gene match: 4. Germline V CDR1 and CDR2: KGHSH, LQKENI. The CDR3 has 14 amino acids. The CDR3 nucleotides read TGTGCCAGCTCACCCCCGACAGGGGTAGAGACCCAGTACTTC. It encodes CASSPPTGVETQYF.

This chain links TRBV11-2 with TRBJ1-5; TRBD1 matches 8 bases. CDR1 SGHAT and CDR2 FQNNGV come from the germline V gene. V was pared by 3 bases and J by 9 bases, with 7 bases of the junction left unmatched. The length of the CDR3 is 14 residues. The CDR3 DNA follows: TGTGCCAGCAGCTTCGGACAGGGAGGGCTGCCCCAGCATTTT. This encodes CASSFGQGGLPQHF.

The V call is TRBV25-1, the J call TRBJ2-1, with 8 bases identical to TRBD2. The CDR3 has 15 amino acids. V dropped 1 base and J dropped 4; count of bases not matched to a gene: 3. Germline CDR1 MGHDK, CDR2 SYGVNS. For the CDR3, the DNA is TGTGCCAGCAGTGAATTGACTAGCGCTTACAATGAGCAGTTCTTC. It encodes CASSELTSAYNEQFF. Full variable domain (rest looked up from reference TRBV25-1 and TRBJ2-1): EADIYQTPRYLVIGTGKKITLECSQTMGHDKMYWYQQDPGMELHLIHYSYGVNSTEKGDLSSESTVSRIRTEHFPLTLESARPSHTSQYLCASSELTSAYNEQFFGPGTRLTVL.

This chain links TRBV24-1 with TRBJ2-4; the D is unclear. This CDR3 has 12 residues. The V gene lost 6 bases and the J gene lost 4 bases, with 6 bases spanning the gap. Germline V gives CDR1 KGHDR, CDR2 SFDVKD. Here the CDR3 reads CATSNHKNIQYF. In nucleotides, the CDR3 is TGTGCCACCAGTAATCATAAAAACATTCAGTACTTC.